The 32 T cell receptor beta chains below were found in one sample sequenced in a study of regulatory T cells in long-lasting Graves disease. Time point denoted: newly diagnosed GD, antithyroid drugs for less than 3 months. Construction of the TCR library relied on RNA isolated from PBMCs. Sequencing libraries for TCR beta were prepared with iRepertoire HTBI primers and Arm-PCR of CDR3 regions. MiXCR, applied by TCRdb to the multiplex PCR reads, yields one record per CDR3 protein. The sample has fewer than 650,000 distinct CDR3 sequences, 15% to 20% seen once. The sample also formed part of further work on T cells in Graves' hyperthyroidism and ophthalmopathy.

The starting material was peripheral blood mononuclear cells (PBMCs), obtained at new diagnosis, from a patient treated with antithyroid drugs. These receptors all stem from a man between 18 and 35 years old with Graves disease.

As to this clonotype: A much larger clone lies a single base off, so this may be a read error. The CDR3 reads CASSRQAGQSSQPQHF. The CDR3 nucleotides read TGTGCCAGCAGTAGACAAGCGGGACAGTCCAGTCAGCCCCAGCATTTT. The rearrangement uses TRBV2 and TRBJ1-5, with 7 bases aligning to TRBD1. After removal of 5 bases from V and 6 bases from J, the junction contained 13 bases not matched to a gene. This CDR3 has 16 amino acids. Germline V CDR1 and CDR2: SNHLY, FYNNEI.

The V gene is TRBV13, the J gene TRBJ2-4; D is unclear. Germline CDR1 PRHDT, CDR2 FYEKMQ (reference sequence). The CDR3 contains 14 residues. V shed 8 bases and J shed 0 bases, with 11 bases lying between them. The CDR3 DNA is TGTGCCAGCGGGCGTAACTTAGCCAAAAACATTCAGTACTTC. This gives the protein CASGRNLAKNIQYF.

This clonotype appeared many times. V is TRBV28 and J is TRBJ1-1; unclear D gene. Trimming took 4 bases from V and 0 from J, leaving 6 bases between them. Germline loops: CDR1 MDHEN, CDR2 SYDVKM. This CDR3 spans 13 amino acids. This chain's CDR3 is CASSSRLNTEAFF. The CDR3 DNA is TGTGCCAGCAGTTCACGTTTGAACACTGAAGCTTTCTTT.

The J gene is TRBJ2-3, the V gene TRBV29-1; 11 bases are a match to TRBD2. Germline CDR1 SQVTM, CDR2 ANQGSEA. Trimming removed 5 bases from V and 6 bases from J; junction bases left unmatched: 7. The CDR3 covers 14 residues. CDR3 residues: CSVSLAGVRDTQYF. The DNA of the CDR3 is TGCAGCGTTTCACTAGCGGGAGTTCGGGATACGCAGTATTTT.

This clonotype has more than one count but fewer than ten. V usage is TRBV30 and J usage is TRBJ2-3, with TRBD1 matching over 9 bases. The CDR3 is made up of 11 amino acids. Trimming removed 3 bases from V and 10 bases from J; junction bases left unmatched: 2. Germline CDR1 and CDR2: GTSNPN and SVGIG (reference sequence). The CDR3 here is CAWSRDRAQYF. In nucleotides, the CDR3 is TGTGCCTGGAGCCGGGACAGGGCGCAGTATTTT.

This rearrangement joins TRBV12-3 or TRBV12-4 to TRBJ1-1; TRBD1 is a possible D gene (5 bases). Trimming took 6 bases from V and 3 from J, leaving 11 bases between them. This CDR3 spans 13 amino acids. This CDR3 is CASRWMGDTEAFF. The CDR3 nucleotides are TGTGCCAGCAGATGGATGGGGGACACTGAAGCTTTCTTT.

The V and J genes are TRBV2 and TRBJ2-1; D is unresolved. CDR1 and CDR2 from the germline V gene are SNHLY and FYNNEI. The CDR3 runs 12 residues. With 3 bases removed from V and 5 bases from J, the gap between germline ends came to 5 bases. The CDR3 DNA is TGTGCCAGCAGTGAGTACAACAATGAGCAGTTCTTC. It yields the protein CASSEYNNEQFF.

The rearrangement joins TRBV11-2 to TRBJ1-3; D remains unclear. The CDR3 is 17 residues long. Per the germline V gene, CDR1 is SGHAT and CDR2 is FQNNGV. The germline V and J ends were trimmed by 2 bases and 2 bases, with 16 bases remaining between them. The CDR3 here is CASSLHPVPSPGNTIYF. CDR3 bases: TGTGCCAGCAGCTTACACCCTGTACCGAGCCCTGGAAACACCATATATTTT.

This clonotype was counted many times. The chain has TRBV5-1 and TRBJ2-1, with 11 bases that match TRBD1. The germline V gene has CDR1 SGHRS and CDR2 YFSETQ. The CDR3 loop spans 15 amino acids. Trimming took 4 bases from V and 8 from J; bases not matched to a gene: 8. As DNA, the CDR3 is TGCGCCAGCAGCCGAGGGGACAGGGGGTCGCATGAGCAGTTCTTC. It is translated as CASSRGDRGSHEQFF.

CDR3 in amino acids: CASSLFGERSSYEQYF. The CDR3, as DNA: TGTGCCAGCAGTTTATTCGGAGAGAGGAGCTCCTACGAGCAGTACTTC. The chain combines TRBV28 with TRBJ2-7; D is unclear. V dropped 1 base and J dropped 0 bases, with 13 bases sitting between them. This CDR3 spans 16 amino acids. In germline, CDR1 is MDHEN, CDR2 SYDVKM.

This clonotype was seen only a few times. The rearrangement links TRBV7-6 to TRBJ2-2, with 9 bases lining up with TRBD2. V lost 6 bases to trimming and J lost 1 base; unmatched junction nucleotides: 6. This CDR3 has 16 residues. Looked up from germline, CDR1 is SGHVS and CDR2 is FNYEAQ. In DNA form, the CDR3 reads TGTGCCAGCAGAAGCGGGGGGAACTTGAACACCGGGGAGCTGTTTTTT. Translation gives CASRSGGNLNTGELFF.

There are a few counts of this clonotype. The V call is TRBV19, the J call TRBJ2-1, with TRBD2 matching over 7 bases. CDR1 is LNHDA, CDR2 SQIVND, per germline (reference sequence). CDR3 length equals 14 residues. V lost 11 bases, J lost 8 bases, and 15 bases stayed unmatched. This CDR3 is CARLRAGALDEQFF. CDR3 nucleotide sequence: TGTGCCCGACTACGGGCGGGAGCGCTAGATGAGCAGTTCTTC.

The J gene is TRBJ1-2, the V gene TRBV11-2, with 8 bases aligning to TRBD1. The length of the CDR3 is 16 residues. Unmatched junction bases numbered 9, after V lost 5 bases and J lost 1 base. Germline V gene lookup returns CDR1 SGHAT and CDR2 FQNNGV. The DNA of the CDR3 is TGTGCCAGCAGCGTAAAGACAGGGGCCGATAACTATGGCTACACCTTC. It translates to CASSVKTGADNYGYTF. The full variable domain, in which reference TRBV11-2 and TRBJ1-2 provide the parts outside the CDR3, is EAGVAQSPRYKIIEKRQSVAFWCNPISGHATLYWYQQILGQGPKLLIQFQNNGVVDDSQLPKDRFSAERLKGVDSTLKIQPAKLEDSAVYLCASSVKTGADNYGYTFGSGTRLTVV.

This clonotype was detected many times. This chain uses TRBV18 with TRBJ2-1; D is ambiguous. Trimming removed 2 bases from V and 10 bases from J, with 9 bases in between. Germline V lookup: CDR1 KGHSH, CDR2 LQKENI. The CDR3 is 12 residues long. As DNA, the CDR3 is TGTGCCAGCTCACCATACGACCAGGAGCAGTTCTTC. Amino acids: CASSPYDQEQFF.

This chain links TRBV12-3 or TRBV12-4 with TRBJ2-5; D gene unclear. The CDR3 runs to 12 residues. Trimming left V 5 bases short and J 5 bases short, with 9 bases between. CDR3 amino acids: CASSVGWETQYF. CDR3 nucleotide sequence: TGTGCCAGCAGTGTCGGTTGGGAGACCCAGTACTTC.

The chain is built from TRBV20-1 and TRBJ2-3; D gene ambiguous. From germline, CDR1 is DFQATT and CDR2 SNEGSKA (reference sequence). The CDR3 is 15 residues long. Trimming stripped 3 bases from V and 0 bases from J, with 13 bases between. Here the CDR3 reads CSARDRVPSTDTQYF. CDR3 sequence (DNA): TGCAGTGCTAGGGACCGGGTTCCGAGCACAGATACGCAGTATTTT.

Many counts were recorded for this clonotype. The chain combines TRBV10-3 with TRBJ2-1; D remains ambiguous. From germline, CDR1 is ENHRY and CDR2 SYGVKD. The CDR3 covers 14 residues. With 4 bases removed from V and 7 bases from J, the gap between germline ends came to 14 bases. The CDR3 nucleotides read TGTGCCATCAGTGGTACGGGCGGACGGAATGAGCAGTTCTTC. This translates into CAISGTGGRNEQFF.

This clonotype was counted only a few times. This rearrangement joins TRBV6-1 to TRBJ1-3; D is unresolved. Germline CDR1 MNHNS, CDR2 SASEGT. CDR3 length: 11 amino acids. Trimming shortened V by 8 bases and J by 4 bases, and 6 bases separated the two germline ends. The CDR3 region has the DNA TGTGCCAGCCTAGAAGGAAACACCATATATTTT. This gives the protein CASLEGNTIYF.

The CDR3 DNA is TGTGCCAGCAGTAAGGGGGATACCTACGAGCAGTACTTC. Amino acid sequence: CASSKGDTYEQYF. J is TRBJ2-7 and V is TRBV9; possible D gene TRBD1, 6 bases. CDR3 length equals 13 residues. Trimming removed 5 bases from V and 2 bases from J, with 11 bases in between. The germline gives CDR1 SGDLS, CDR2 YYNGEE. Using reference TRBV9 and TRBJ2-7 for the parts outside the CDR3, the full variable domain is DSGVTQTPKHLITATGQRVTLRCSPRSGDLSVYWYQQSLDQGLQFLIQYYNGEERAKGNILERFSAQQFPDLHSELNLSSLELGDSALYFCASSKGDTYEQYFGPGTRLTVT.

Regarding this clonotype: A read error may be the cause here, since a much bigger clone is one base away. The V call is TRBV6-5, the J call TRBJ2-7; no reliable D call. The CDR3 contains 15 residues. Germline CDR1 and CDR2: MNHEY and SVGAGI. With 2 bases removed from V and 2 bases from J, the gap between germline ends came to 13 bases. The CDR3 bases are TGTGCCAGCAGTTACCAGGACGGTGGCGCCTACGAGCAGTACTTC. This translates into CASSYQDGGAYEQYF.

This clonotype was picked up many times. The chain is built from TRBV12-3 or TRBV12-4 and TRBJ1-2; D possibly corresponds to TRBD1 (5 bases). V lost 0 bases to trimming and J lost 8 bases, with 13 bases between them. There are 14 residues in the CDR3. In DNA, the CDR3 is TGTGCCAGCAGTTTAGCTGGGGGATTGAGAGGCTACACCTTC. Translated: CASSLAGGLRGYTF.

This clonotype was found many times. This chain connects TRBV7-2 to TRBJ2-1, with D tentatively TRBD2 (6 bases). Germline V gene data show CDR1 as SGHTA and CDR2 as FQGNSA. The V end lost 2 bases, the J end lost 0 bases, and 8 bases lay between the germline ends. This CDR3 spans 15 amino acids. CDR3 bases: TGTGCCAGCAGCTTAAGGCGGGGCTCCTACAATGAGCAGTTCTTC. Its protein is CASSLRRGSYNEQFF.

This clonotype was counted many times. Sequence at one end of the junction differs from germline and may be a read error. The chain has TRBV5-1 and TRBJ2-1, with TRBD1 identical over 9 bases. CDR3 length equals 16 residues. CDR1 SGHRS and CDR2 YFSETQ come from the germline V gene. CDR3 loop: CASSLADRGSYNEQFF. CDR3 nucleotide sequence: TGTGCCAGCAGCTTGGCGGACAGGGGATCCTACAATGAGCAGTTCTTC.

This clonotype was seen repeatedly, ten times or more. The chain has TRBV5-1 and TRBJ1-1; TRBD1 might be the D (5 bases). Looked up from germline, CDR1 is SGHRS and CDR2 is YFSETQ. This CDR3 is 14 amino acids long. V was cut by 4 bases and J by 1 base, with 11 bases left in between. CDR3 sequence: CASSQGRTNTEAFF. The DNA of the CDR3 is TGCGCCAGCAGCCAGGGACGGACGAACACTGAAGCTTTCTTT. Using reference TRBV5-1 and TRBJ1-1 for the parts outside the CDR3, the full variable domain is KAGVTQTPRYLIKTRGQQVTLSCSPISGHRSVSWYQQTPGQGLQFLFEYFSETQRNKGNFPGRFSGRQFSNSRSEMNVSTLELGDSALYLCASSQGRTNTEAFFGQGTRLTVV.

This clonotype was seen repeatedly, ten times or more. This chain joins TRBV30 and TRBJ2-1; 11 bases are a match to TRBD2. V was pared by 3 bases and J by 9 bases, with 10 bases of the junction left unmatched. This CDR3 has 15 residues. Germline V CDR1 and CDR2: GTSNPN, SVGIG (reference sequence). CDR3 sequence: CAWRVAGGFGGEQFF. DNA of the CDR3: TGTGCCTGGAGGGTAGCGGGAGGGTTTGGGGGTGAGCAGTTCTTC.

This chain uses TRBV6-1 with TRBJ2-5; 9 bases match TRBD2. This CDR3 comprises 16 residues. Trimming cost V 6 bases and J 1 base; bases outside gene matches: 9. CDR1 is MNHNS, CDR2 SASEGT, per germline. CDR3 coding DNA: TGTGCCAGCAGGAATCAACTAGCGGGCTTCCAAGAGACCCAGTACTTC. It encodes CASRNQLAGFQETQYF.

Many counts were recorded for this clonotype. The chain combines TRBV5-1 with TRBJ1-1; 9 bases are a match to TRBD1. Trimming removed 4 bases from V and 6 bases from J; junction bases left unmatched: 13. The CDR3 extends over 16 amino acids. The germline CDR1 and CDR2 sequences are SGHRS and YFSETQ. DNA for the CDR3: TGCGCCAGCAGCAAAACAGGGGGCGCAATCGCCGCTGAAGCTTTCTTT. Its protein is CASSKTGGAIAAEAFF.

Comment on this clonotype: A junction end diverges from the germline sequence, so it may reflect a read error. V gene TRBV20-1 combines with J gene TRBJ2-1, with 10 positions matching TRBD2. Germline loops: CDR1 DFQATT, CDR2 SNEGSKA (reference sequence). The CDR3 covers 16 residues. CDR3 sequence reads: CSVRVLGLADYNEQFF. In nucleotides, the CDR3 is TGCAGTGTTAGAGTTTTAGGACTAGCGGATTACAATGAGCAGTTCTTC.

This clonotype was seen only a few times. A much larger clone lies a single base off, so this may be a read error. Here the CDR3 reads CAGSPLLRGDTEAFF. The DNA for the CDR3 is TGTGCCGGCTCACCACTGCTCCGAGGGGACACTGAAGCTTTCTTT. The chain combines TRBV18 with TRBJ1-1, with a tentative D call TRBD1 (5 bases). Germline V gene data show CDR1 as KGHSH and CDR2 as LQKENI. The CDR3 spans 15 residues.

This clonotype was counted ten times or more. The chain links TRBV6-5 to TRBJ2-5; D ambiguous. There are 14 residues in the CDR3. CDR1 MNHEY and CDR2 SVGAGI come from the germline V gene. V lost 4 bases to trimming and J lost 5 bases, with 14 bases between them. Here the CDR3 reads CASSFTGSRETQYF. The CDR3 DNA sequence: TGTGCCAGCAGTTTCACCGGAAGCCGGGAGACCCAGTACTTC.

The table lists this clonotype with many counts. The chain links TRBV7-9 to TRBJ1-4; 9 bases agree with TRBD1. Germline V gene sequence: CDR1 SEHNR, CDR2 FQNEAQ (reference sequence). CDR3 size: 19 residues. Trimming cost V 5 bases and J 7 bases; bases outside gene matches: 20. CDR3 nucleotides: TGTGCCAGCAGCCCTACGGCCGGGACAGGGCTCATTCGAGGTGAAAAACTGTTTTTT. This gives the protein CASSPTAGTGLIRGEKLFF. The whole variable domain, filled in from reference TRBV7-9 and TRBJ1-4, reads DTGVSQNPRHKITKRGQNVTFRCDPISEHNRLYWYRQTLGQGPEFLTYFQNEAQLEKSRLLSDRFSAERPKGSFSTLEIQRTEQGDSAMYLCASSPTAGTGLIRGEKLFFGSGTQLSVL.

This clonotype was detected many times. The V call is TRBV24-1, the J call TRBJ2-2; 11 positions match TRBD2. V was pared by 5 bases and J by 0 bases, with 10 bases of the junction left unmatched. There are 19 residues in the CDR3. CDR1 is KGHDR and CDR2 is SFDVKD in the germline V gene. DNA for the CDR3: TGTGCCACCAGTGCTTATCTCACTAGCGGGAGATCGAACACCGGGGAGCTGTTTTTT. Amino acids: CATSAYLTSGRSNTGELFF.